The 24 T cell receptor beta chains below come from one sample, sequenced in a study of T cells after yellow fever vaccination. TCRdb recomputed calls from the 5' RACE reads with MiXCR, one row per CDR3 protein. This table has about 550,000 distinct CDR3 sequences, roughly 19% appearing once. This material consisted of PBMCs, taken 15 days after the yellow fever booster vaccination. The receptors come from a young man who received the YFV17D yellow fever vaccine.

The rearrangement uses TRBV20-1 and TRBJ2-7; TRBD2 agrees at 8 bases. The CDR3 is 14 amino acids. CDR1 is DFQATT, CDR2 SNEGSKA, per germline (reference sequence). The V gene end was trimmed by 5 bases and the J gene end by 2 bases; junction bases not matched to a gene: 8. The DNA for the CDR3 is TGCAGTGCTCTACTAGCGGAGGGACCCTACGAGCAGTACTTC. Its protein product is CSALLAEGPYEQYF.

This clonotype was counted at least ten times. The chain carries TRBV20-1 and TRBJ2-3; no clear D. The CDR3 is 12 residues long. CDR1 is DFQATT, CDR2 SNEGSKA, per germline (reference sequence). The CDR3 region has the DNA TGCAGGGTAGTGGGTTCGGGAGATACGCAGTATTTT. It yields the protein CRVVGSGDTQYF.

V usage is TRBV9 and J usage is TRBJ2-5; 9 bases are a match to TRBD2. J lost 1 base, V lost 3 bases, and 4 bases had no gene match. Germline V gives CDR1 SGDLS, CDR2 YYNGEE. The CDR3 contains 15 residues. DNA of the CDR3: TGTGCCAGCAGCGATCTAGCGGGACCCCAAGAGACCCAGTACTTC. Translating it yields CASSDLAGPQETQYF.

The chain uses TRBV12-3 or TRBV12-4 and TRBJ2-3; D gene uncertain. Trimming left V 7 bases short and J 6 bases short, with 17 bases between. The CDR3 contains 14 residues. CDR3 sequence: CASTLDGVADTQYF. The CDR3, as DNA: TGTGCCAGCACGTTGGACGGAGTCGCTGATACGCAGTATTTT.

The chain couples TRBV20-1 to TRBJ2-1, with D maybe TRBD2 (6 bases). From germline, CDR1 is DFQATT and CDR2 SNEGSKA (reference sequence). The CDR3 runs to 14 residues. Trimming shortened V by 1 base and J by 4 bases, and 11 bases separated the two germline ends. DNA for the CDR3: TGCAGTGCTAGAGCAACGGCGGGGTACAATGAGCAGTTCTTC. This sequence encodes CSARATAGYNEQFF.

The sample holds a few counts of this clonotype. The chain links TRBV6-5 to TRBJ2-1; D is unclear. Germline values: CDR1 MNHEY, CDR2 SVGAGI. V shed 1 base and J shed 9 bases, with 10 bases lying between them. This CDR3 contains 13 residues. The CDR3 DNA is TGTGCCAGCAGTTACTATCGTAGCAGTGAGCAGTTCTTC. It specifies CASSYYRSSEQFF.

This chain uses TRBV29-1 with TRBJ1-2, with D perhaps TRBD1 (5 bases). The germline gives CDR1 SQVTM, CDR2 ANQGSEA. Trimming removed 5 bases at V and 8 bases at J, with 18 bases between. CDR3 length: 13 residues. For the CDR3, the DNA is TGCAGCGTTAGAGGAGAGGGGCTTGCCGGCTACACCTTC. Translated: CSVRGEGLAGYTF.

The rearrangement joins TRBV5-1 to TRBJ2-1; no firm D call. The germline CDR1 and CDR2 sequences are SGHRS and YFSETQ. V lost 7 bases and J lost 0, with 14 bases in between. The CDR3 has 15 residues. The CDR3 region has the DNA TGCGCCAGCGGGTCAGCAAAAAGCTCCTACAATGAGCAGTTCTTC. Residues: CASGSAKSSYNEQFF.

Remarks on this clonotype: The CDR3 end shows no conserved phenylalanine or tryptophan, and so a read error is likely. It is unclear where the CDR3 begins or ends on the DNA, so no DNA is shown, and the CDR3 is as TCRdb lists it. The chain has TRBV10-3 and TRBJ1-3; TRBD1 is the table's D call, not checked against the DNA. Germline CDR1 reads ENHRY; CDR2 reads SYGVKD. The CDR3 has 15 residues if both end residues are counted. CDR3 amino acids: CAISEPGQGGSGLKI.

The V call is TRBV7-3, the J call TRBJ2-7; a weak D match, TRBD2 (6 bases). The CDR3 covers 13 residues. Trimming shortened V by 5 bases and J by 10 bases, and 18 bases separated the two germline ends. Germline CDR1 SGHTA, CDR2 FQGTGA. The CDR3 DNA is TGTGCCAGCAGCAGGGACTCCCTCTCCCCCCAGTACTTC. It specifies CASSRDSLSPQYF. Full variable domain (remainder filled in from reference TRBV7-3 and TRBJ2-7): GAGVSQTPSNKVTEKGKYVELRCDPISGHTALYWYRQSLGQGPEFLIYFQGTGAADDSGLPNDRFFAVRPEGSVSTLKIQRTERGDSAVYLCASSRDSLSPQYFGPGTRLTVT.

This clonotype has just a few counts. DNA for the CDR3: TGTGCCAGCAGTCCCCAACTAGCGGGAGACCCAGATACGCAGTATTTT. The encoded protein is CASSPQLAGDPDTQYF. The rearrangement joins TRBV12-3 or TRBV12-4 to TRBJ2-3; TRBD2 agrees at 11 bases. The junction had 8 bases not matched to a gene; V was cut back by 5 bases and J by 4 bases. The CDR3 runs 16 residues.

In this sample, this clonotype turned up a few times. The chain joins TRBV12-3 or TRBV12-4 to TRBJ2-7; D remains unclear. CDR3 length equals 14 residues. Trimming stripped 3 bases from V and 1 base from J, with 10 bases between. The CDR3 coding sequence is TGTGCCAGCAGTTTTACCGCGGAGTCCTACGAGCAGTACTTC. Encoded protein: CASSFTAESYEQYF.

J is TRBJ2-7 and V is TRBV20-1; 7 bases are shared with TRBD1. The CDR3 length is 14 residues. The V and J ends lost 6 bases and 0 bases, in that order; junction bases with no gene match: 8. Germline V gene data show CDR1 as DFQATT and CDR2 as SNEGSKA (reference sequence). CDR3 in amino acids: CSAISGTASYEQYF. CDR3 bases: TGCAGTGCAATCTCCGGGACAGCCTCCTACGAGCAGTACTTC.

The chain has TRBV6-5 and TRBJ2-7; D might be TRBD1 (5 bases). CDR3 size: 16 residues. CDR1 is MNHEY and CDR2 is SVGAGI in the germline V gene. Deletions cut 0 bases from V and 0 bases from J, with 12 bases between. The chain's CDR3 is CASSYSITGSSYEQYF. CDR3 bases: TGTGCCAGCAGTTACTCGATTACAGGCAGCTCCTACGAGCAGTACTTC.

The chain links TRBV4-3 to TRBJ2-1, with 14 bases fitting TRBD2. The CDR3 is made up of 16 amino acids. Germline CDR1 is LGHNA and CDR2 is YSLEER. V lost 2 bases to trimming and J lost 8 bases; unmatched junction nucleotides: 5. The CDR3 DNA reads as TGCGCCAGCAGCCAACGGACGGGACTAGCGGGGGATGAGCAGTTCTTC. Translated, it gives CASSQRTGLAGDEQFF.

In its sample, this clonotype was seen a few times. The gene calls are TRBV9 and TRBJ2-4; 7 bases map to TRBD2. V lost 2 bases to trimming and J lost 3 bases; unmatched junction nucleotides: 8. The CDR3 runs 16 residues. In germline, CDR1 is SGDLS, CDR2 YYNGEE. The CDR3 is CASSVEPLAVKNIQYF. In DNA form, the CDR3 reads TGTGCCAGCAGCGTTGAGCCCCTAGCGGTCAAAAACATTCAGTACTTC.

The table lists this clonotype with a few counts. V gene TRBV28 combines with J gene TRBJ2-7; D is possibly TRBD2 (6 bases). CDR1 and CDR2 (germline): MDHEN, SYDVKM. The CDR3 contains 14 residues. V was clipped by 5 bases and J by 4 bases, with 15 bases between them. The CDR3 nucleotides read TGTGCCAGCAGTAGCCGGGTCCGGGGGTACGAGCAGTACTTC. Amino acids: CASSSRVRGYEQYF.

V usage is TRBV20-1 and J usage is TRBJ2-3; weak D call: TRBD2 (6 bases). The CDR3 sequence is 13 residues long. Germline CDR1 DFQATT, CDR2 SNEGSKA (reference sequence). Trimming took off 8 bases at V and 2 bases at J, with 14 bases between the two ends. CDR3 DNA sequence: TGCAGTAAGGGACTCCCTTACACAGATACGCAGTATTTT. It codes for CSKGLPYTDTQYF.

This clonotype showed up just a few times. The J gene is TRBJ2-5, the V gene TRBV20-1; 10 bases align to TRBD2. Germline-derived CDR1 and CDR2 are DFQATT and SNEGSKA (reference sequence). V lost 3 bases and J lost 4; bases outside the gene matches: 8. The CDR3 sequence is 15 residues long. The CDR3 sequence is CSARDPSGSGETQYF. CDR3 bases: TGCAGTGCTAGGGACCCTAGCGGGAGTGGAGAGACCCAGTACTTC.

This clonotype was seen a few times. The chain joins TRBV11-2 to TRBJ2-5; 10 bases align to TRBD2. Germline assignment: CDR1 SGHAT and CDR2 FQNNGV. The length of the CDR3 is 15 residues. V lost 5 bases to trimming and J lost 3 bases; unmatched junction nucleotides: 6. CDR3 bases: TGTGCCAGCAGCCTCCTAGCGGGAGTTGAAGAGACCCAGTACTTC. Encoded protein: CASSLLAGVEETQYF.

The chain carries TRBV5-4 and TRBJ2-7; 7 nucleotides align to TRBD1. The J segment lost 7 bases and the V segment lost 2 bases, leaving 9 bases of the junction unmatched. The CDR3 sequence is 14 residues long. Germline assignment: CDR1 SGHNT and CDR2 YYREEE (reference sequence). The CDR3 coding sequence is TGTGCCAGCAGCTTCGACAGGGCCATGAGGGAGCAGTACTTC. It is translated as CASSFDRAMREQYF.

This chain connects TRBV20-1 to TRBJ2-2; maybe TRBD1 (5 bases). Germline values: CDR1 DFQATT, CDR2 SNEGSKA (reference sequence). This CDR3 comprises 15 residues. V was cut by 6 bases and J by 1 base, with 15 bases left in between. CDR3 protein: CSALWGRRNTGELFF. The CDR3 coding sequence is TGCAGTGCGCTCTGGGGCAGGAGGAACACCGGGGAGCTGTTTTTT.

Here the CDR3 DNA reads TGTGCCAGCAGCCTCCCTGGGGAAATAAAAAACATTCAGTACTTC. Its translation: CASSLPGEIKNIQYF. The V call is TRBV7-2, the J call TRBJ2-4, with no clear D. The V and J ends lost 5 bases and 4 bases respectively, with 15 bases between them. This CDR3 is built from 15 residues. CDR1 SGHTA and CDR2 FQGNSA come from the germline V gene.

This clonotype was observed a few times. The chain is built from TRBV19 and TRBJ2-1; D is uncertain. The germline V gene has CDR1 LNHDA and CDR2 SQIVND (reference sequence). The CDR3 is made up of 14 amino acids. Trimming took off 7 bases at V and 9 bases at J, with 19 bases between the two ends. DNA of the CDR3: TGTGCCAGTAAATCCTTCGGTCAGGCAACTGAGCAGTTCTTC. Translated: CASKSFGQATEQFF. The variable domain in full, completed from reference TRBV19 and TRBJ2-1, reads DGGITQSPKYLFRKEGQNVTLSCEQNLNHDAMYWYRQDPGQGLRLIYYSQIVNDFQKGDIAEGYSVSREKKESFPLTVTSAQKNPTAFYLCASKSFGQATEQFFGPGTRLTVL.